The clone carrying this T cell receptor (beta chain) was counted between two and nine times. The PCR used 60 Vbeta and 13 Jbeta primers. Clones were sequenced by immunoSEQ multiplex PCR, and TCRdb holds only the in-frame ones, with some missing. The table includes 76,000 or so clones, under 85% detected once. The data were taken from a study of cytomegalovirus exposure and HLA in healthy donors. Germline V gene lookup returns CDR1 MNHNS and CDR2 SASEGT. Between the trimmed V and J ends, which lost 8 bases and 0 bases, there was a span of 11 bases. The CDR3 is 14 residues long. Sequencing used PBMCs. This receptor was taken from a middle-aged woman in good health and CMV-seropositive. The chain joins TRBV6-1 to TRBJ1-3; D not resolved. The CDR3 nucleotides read TGTGCCAGCCGCGCGTGGAGCTCTGGAAACACCATATATTTT. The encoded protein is CASRAWSSGNTIYF.